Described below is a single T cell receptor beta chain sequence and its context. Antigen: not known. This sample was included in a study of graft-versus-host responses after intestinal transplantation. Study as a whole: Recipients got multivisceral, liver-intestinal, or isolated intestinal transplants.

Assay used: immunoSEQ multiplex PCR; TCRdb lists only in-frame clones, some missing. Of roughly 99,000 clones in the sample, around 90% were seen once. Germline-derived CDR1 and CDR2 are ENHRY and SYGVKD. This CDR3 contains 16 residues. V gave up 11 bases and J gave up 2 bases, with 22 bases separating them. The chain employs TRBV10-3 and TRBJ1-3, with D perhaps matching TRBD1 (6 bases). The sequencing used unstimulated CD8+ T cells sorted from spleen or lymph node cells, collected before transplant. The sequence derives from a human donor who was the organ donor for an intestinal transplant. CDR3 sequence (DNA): TGTGCCGTCGGGGGGCAGGCTCGGGGGGCTGGAAACACCATATATTTT. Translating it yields CAVGGQARGAGNTIYF.